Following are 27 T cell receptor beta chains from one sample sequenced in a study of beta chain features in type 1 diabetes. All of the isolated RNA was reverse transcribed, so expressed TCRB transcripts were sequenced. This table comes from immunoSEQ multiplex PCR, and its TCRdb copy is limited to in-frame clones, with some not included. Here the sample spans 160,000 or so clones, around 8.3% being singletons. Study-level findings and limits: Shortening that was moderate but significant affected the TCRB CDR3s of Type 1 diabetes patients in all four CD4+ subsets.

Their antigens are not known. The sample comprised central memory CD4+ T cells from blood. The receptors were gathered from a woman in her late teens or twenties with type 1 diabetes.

This CDR3 reads CASSPPGNTEAFF. CDR3 in DNA: TGTGCCAGCAGCCCCCCAGGGAACACTGAAGCTTTCTTT. The chain uses TRBV11-2 and TRBJ1-1; the D is unclear. CDR1 SGHAT and CDR2 FQNNGV come from the germline V gene. Trimming took 5 bases from V and 1 from J, leaving 8 bases between them. This CDR3 is 13 amino acids long.

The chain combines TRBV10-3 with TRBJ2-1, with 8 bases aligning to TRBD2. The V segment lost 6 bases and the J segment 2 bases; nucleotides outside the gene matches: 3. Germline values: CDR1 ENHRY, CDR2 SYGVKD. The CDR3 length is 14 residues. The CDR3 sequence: CAISSGGTYNEQFF. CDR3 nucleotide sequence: TGTGCCATCAGCAGCGGGGGTACCTACAATGAGCAGTTCTTC.

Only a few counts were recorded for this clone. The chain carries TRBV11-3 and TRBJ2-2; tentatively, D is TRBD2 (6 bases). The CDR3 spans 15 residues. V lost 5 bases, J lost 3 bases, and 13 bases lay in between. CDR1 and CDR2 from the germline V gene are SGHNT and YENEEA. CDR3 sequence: CASSPGGIDTGELFF. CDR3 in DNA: TGTGCCAGCAGCCCTGGGGGGATAGACACCGGGGAGCTGTTTTTT.

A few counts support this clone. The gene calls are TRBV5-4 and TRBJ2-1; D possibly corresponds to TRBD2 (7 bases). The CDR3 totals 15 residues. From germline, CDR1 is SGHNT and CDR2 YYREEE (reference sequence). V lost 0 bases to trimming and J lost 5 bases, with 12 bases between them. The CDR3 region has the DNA TGTGCCAGCAGCTTGGGCGGGGGCATCAACAATGAGCAGTTCTTC. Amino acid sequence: CASSLGGGINNEQFF.

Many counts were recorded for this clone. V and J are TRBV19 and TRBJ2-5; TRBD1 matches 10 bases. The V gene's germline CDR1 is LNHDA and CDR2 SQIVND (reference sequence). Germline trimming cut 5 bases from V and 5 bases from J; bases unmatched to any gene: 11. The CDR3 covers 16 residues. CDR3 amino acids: CASSFSLLGQGETQYF. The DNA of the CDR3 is TGTGCCAGTAGTTTCTCCCTCCTGGGACAGGGGGAGACCCAGTACTTC. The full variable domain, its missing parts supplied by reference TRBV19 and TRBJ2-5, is DGGITQSPKYLFRKEGQNVTLSCEQNLNHDAMYWYRQDPGQGLRLIYYSQIVNDFQKGDIAEGYSVSREKKESFPLTVTSAQKNPTAFYLCASSFSLLGQGETQYFGPGTRLLVL.

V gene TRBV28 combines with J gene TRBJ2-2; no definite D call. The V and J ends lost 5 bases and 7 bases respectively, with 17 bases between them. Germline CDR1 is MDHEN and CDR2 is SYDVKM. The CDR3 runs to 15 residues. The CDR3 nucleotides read TGTGCCAGCAGTCCTCCCCGAGGCGGCATCGGGGAGCTGTTTTTT. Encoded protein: CASSPPRGGIGELFF.

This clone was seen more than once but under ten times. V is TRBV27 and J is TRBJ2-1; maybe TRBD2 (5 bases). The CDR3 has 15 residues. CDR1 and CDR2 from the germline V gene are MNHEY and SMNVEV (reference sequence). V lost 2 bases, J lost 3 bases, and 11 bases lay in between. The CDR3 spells CASSLKSGFYNEQFF. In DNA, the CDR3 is TGTGCCAGCAGTTTAAAGAGCGGTTTCTACAATGAGCAGTTCTTC.

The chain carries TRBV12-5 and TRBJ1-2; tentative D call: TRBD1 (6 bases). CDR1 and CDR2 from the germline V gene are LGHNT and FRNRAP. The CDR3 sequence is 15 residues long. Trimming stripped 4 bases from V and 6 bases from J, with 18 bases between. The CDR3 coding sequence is TGTGCTAGTGGTTCACACGCGACAGGAGAAAATGGCTACACCTTC. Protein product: CASGSHATGENGYTF.

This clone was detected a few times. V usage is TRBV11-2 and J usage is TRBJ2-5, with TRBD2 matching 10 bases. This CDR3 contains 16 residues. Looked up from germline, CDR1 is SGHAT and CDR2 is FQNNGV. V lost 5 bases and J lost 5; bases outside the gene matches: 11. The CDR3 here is CASSVPTSGLRETQYF. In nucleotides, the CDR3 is TGTGCCAGCAGCGTACCGACTAGCGGGCTTCGTGAGACCCAGTACTTC.

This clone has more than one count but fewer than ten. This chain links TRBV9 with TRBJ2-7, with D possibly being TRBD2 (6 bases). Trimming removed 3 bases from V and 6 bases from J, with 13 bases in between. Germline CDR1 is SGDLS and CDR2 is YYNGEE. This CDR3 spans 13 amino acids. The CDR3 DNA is TGTGCCAGCAGCGCCGGGATTAGCGGCGAGCAGTACTTC. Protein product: CASSAGISGEQYF.

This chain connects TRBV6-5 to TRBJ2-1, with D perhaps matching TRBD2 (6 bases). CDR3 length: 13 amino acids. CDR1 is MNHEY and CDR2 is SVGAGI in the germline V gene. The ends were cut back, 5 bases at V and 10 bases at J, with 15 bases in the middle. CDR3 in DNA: TGTGCCAGCAGTCCGCGGACTACCGGCGAGCAGTTCTTC. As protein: CASSPRTTGEQFF.

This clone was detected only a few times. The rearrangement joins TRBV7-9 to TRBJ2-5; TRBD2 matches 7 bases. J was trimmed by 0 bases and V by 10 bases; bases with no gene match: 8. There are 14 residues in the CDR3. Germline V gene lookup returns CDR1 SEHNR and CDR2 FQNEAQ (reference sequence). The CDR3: CANPTGLNQETQYF. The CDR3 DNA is TGTGCCAACCCAACGGGACTAAACCAAGAGACCCAGTACTTC.

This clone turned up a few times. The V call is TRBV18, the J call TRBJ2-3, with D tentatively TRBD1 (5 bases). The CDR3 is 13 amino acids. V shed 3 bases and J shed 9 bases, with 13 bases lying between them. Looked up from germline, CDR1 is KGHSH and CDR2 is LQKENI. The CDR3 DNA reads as TGTGCCAGCTCACCCATGACAGATGGGACGCAGTATTTT. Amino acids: CASSPMTDGTQYF.

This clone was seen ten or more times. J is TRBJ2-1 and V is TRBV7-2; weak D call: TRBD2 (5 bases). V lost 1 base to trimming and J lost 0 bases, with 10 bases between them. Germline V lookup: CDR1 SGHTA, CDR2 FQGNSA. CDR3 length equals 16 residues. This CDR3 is CASSLEPGSSYNEQFF. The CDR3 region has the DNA TGTGCCAGCAGCTTAGAACCGGGGAGCTCCTACAATGAGCAGTTCTTC.

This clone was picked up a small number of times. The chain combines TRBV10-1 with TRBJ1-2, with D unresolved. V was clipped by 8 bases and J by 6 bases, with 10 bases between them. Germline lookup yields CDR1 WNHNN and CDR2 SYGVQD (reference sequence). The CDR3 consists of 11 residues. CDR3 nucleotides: TGCGCCAGCCTAATCCCGGATGGCTACACCTTC. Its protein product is CASLIPDGYTF.

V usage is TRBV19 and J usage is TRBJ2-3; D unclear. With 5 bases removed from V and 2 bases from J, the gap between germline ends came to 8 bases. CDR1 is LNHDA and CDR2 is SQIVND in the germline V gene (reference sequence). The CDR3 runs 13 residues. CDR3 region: CASSLVYTDTQYF. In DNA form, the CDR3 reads TGTGCCAGTAGTTTGGTCTACACAGATACGCAGTATTTT.

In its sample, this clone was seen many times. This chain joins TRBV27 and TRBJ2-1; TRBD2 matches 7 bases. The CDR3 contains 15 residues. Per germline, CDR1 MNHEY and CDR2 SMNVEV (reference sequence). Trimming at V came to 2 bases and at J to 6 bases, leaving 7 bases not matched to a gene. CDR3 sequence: CASSLNTQRGNEQFF. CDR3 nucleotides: TGTGCCAGCAGTTTAAATACCCAGCGGGGCAATGAGCAGTTCTTC.

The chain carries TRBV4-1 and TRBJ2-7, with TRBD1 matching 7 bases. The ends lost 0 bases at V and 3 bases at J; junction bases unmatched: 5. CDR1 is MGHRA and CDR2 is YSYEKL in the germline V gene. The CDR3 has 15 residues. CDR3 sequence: CASSQEVGQYYEQYF. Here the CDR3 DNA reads TGCGCCAGCAGCCAAGAGGTGGGACAGTACTACGAGCAGTACTTC.

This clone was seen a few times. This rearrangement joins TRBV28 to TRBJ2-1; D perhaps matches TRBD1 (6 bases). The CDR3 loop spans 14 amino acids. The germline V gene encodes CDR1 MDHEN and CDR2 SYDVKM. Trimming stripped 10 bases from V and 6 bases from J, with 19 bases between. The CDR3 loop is CATKGLQGLNEQFF. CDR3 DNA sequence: TGTGCCACCAAGGGTCTACAGGGCCTCAATGAGCAGTTCTTC. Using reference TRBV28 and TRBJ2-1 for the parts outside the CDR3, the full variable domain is DVKVTQSSRYLVKRTGEKVFLECVQDMDHENMFWYRQDPGLGLRLIYFSYDVKMKEKGDIPEGYSVSREKKERFSLILESASTNQTSMYLCATKGLQGLNEQFFGPGTRLTVL.

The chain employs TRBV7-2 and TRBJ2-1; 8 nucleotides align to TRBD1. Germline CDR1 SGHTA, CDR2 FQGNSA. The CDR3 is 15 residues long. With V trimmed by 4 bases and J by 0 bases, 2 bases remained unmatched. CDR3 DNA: TGTGCCAGCAGCTCCGACAGGGGCTCCTACAATGAGCAGTTCTTC. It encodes CASSSDRGSYNEQFF.

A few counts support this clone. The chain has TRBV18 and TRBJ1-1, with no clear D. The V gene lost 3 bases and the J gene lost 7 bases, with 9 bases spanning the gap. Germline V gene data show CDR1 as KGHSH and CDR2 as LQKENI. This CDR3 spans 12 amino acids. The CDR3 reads CASSPGESEAFF. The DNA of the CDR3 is TGTGCCAGCTCACCCGGGGAGAGTGAAGCTTTCTTT.

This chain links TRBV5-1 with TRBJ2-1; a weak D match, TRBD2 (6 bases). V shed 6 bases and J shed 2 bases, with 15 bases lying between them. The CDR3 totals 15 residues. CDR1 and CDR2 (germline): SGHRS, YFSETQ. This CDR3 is CASTSAEGAYNEQFF. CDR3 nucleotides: TGCGCCAGCACCTCAGCGGAGGGCGCCTACAATGAGCAGTTCTTC.

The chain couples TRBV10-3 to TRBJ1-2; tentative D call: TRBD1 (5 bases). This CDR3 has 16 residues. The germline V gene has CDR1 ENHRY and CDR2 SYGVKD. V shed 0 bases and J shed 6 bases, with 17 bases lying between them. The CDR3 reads CAISESTGGETNGYTF. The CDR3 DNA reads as TGTGCCATCAGTGAGTCGACGGGGGGGGAAACAAATGGCTACACCTTC.

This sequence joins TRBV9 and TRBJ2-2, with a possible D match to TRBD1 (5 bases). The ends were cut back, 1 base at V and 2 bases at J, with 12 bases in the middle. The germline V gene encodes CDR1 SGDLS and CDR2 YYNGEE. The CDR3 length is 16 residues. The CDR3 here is CASSVSGLGNTGELFF. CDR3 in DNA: TGTGCCAGCAGCGTATCAGGGTTGGGAAACACCGGGGAGCTGTTTTTT.

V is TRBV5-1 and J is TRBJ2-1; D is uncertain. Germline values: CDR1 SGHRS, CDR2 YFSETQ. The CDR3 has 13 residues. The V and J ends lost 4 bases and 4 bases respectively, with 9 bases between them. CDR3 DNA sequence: TGCGCCAGCAGCGTACTTGGTTACAATGAGCAGTTCTTC. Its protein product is CASSVLGYNEQFF.

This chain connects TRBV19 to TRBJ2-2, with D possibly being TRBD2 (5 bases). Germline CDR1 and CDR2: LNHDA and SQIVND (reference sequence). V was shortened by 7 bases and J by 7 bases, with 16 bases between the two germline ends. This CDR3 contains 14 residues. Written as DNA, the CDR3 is TGTGCCAGTACCCCCCGGGAATTACACGGGGAGCTGTTTTTT. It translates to CASTPRELHGELFF.

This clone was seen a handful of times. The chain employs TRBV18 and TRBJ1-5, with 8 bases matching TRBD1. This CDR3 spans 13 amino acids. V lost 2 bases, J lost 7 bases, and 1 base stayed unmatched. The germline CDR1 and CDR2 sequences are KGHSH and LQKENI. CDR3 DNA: TGTGCCAGCTCACCAACAGGGGGGCAGCCCCAGCATTTT. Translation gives CASSPTGGQPQHF.